The rows below give T cell receptor beta chains drawn from one sample of a study of radiotherapy plus CTLA-4 blockade in lung cancer. Here immunoSEQ multiplex PCR was the method, and the copy in TCRdb shows in-frame clones only, minus some. The data contain about 28,000 clones, approximately 80% of them singletons. The sequencing here drew on peripheral blood, taken from a patient treated with radiotherapy plus ipilimumab. The receptor set was obtained from a human donor with non-small cell lung cancer that progressed on radiotherapy plus ipilimumab. Each CDR3 is given without its conserved first and last residue. Each record gives: J gene, V gene, CDR3 protein.

TRBJ2-5,TRBV6-5,ASSGTSGRGETQY
TRBJ2-4,TRBV5-1,ASSLEGGGGASRRIQY
TRBJ1-2,TRBV19,ASSIGNRGFRGYT
TRBJ1-1,TRBV19,ASQSLLLGSNTEAF
TRBJ2-7,TRBV2,ASSGDSGEQY
TRBJ1-1,TRBV7-9,ASSLDWGPNTEAF
TRBJ1-4,TRBV7-9,ASSLGQGSEKLF
TRBJ1-5,TRBV5-1,ASSLGGGSGNQPQH
TRBJ1-5,TRBV2,ASSGTGENQPQH
TRBJ2-5,TRBV11-2,ASSLGGPRETQY
TRBJ2-7,TRBV27,ASSLTAATYEQY
TRBJ2-3,TRBV5-5,ASSLYTDTQY
TRBJ2-7,TRBV28,ATGDSSYEQY
TRBJ2-5,TRBV7-2,ASSLERTRTETQY
TRBJ1-2,TRBV10-3,ASTGGGYGYT
TRBJ1-1,TRBV29-1,SVRAGGNTEAF
TRBJ2-7,TRBV10-3,AISETDYEQY
TRBJ2-2,TRBV5-1,ASSLGREEGNTGELF
TRBJ1-1,TRBV4-2,ASSQELRDTEAF
TRBJ1-2,TRBV7-2,ASSQEGATGRGYT
TRBJ2-7,TRBV11-2,ASSLDSASSYEQY
TRBJ2-5,TRBV7-2,ASSLGLYLPQETQY
TRBJ2-2,TRBV2,ASSEGPMNTGELF
TRBJ2-3,TRBV28,ASRGLDTQY
TRBJ2-3,TRBV28,ASRRTVSTDTQY
TRBJ2-3,TRBV6-4,ASSEGLASTDTQY
TRBJ1-3,TRBV9,ASSVDRGPLNTIY